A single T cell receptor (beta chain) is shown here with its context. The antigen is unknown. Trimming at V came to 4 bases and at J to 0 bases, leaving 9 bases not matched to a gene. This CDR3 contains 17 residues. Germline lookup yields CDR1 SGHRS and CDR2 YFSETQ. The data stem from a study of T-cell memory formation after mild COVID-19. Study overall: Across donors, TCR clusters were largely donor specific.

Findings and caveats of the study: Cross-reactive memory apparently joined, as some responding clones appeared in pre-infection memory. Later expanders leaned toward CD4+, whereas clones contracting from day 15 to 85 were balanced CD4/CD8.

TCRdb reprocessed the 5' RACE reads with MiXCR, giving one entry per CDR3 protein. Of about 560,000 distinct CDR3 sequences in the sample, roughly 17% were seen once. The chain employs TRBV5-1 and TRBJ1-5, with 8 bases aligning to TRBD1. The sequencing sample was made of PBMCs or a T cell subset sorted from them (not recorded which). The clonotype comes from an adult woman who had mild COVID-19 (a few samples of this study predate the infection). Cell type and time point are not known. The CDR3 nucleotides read TGCGCCAGCAGCCCCCGACAGGGGAAGTATAGCAATCAGCCCCAGCATTTT. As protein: CASSPRQGKYSNQPQHF. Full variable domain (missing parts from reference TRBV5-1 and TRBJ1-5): KAGVTQTPRYLIKTRGQQVTLSCSPISGHRSVSWYQQTPGQGLQFLFEYFSETQRNKGNFPGRFSGRQFSNSRSEMNVSTLELGDSALYLCASSPRQGKYSNQPQHFGDGTRLSIL.